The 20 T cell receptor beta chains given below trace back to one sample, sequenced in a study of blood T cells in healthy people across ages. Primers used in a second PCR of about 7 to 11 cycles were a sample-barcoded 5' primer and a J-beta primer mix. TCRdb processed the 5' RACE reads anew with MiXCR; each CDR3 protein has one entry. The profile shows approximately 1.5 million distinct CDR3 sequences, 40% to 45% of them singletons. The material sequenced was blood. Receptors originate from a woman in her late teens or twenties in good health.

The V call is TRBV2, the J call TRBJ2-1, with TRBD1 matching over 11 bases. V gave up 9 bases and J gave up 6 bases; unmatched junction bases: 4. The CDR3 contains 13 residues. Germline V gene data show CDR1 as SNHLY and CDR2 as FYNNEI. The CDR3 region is CARRGTGGNEQFF. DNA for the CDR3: TGTGCCAGAAGAGGGACAGGGGGCAATGAGCAGTTCTTC.

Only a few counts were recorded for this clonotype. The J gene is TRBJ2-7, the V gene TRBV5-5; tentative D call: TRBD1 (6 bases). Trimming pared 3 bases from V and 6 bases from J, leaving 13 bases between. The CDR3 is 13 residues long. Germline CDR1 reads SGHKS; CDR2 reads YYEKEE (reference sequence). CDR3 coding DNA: TGTGCCAGCAGCTGGGGACACCACCTCGAGCAGTACTTC. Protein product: CASSWGHHLEQYF.

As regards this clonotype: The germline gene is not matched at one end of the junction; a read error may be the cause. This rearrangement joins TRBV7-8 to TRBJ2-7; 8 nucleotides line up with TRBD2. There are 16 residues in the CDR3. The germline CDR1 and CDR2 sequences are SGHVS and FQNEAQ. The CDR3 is CASTLSWTSSIHEQYF. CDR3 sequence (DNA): TGTGCCAGCACCTTATCTTGGACTAGCAGTATCCACGAGCAGTACTTC. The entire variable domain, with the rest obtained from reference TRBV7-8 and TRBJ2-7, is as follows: GAGVSQSPRYKVAKRGQDVALRCDPISGHVSLFWYQQALGQGPEFLTYFQNEAQLDKSGLPSDRFFAERPEGSVSTLKIQRTQQEDSAVYLCASTLSWTSSIHEQYFGPGTRLTVT.

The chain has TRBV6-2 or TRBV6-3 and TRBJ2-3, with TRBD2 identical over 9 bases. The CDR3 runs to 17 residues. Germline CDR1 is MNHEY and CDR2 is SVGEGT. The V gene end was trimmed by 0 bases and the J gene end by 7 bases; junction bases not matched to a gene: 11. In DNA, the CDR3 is TGTGCCAGCAGTTACTCGACGGCGACTAGCGGTCCTTATACGCAGTATTTT. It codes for CASSYSTATSGPYTQYF.

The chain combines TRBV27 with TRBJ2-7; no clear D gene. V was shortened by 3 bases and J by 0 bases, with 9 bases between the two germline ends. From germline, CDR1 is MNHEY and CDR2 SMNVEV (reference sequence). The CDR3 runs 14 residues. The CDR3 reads CASSFVWGSYEQYF. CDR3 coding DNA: TGTGCCAGCAGTTTCGTGTGGGGCTCCTACGAGCAGTACTTC.

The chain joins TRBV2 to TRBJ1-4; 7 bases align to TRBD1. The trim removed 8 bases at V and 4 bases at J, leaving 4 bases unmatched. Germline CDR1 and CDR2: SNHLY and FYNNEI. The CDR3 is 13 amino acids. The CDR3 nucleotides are TGTGCCAGCCGACAGGGTTTTAATGAAAAACTGTTTTTT. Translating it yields CASRQGFNEKLFF.

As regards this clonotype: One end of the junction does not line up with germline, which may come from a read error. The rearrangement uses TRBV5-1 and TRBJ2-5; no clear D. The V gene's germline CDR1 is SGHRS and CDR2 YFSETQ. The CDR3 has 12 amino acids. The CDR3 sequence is CASSFSEETQYF. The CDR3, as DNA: TGTGCCAGCAGCTTTTCAGAAGAGACCCAGTACTTC.

CDR3 bases: TGTGCCAGCAGTGACGGGGGGATCGGGAGTGGTGGCACAGATACGCAGTATTTT. Protein: CASSDGGIGSGGTDTQYF. V and J are TRBV25-1 and TRBJ2-3, with 7 bases fitting TRBD2. Trimming cost V 3 bases and J 1 base; bases outside gene matches: 13. Germline CDR1 MGHDK, CDR2 SYGVNS. The CDR3 runs 18 residues.

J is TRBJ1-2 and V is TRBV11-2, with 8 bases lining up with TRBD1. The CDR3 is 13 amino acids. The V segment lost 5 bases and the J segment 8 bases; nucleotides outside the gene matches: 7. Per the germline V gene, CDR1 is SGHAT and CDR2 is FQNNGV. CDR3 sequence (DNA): TGTGCCAGCAGCGTGGACAGGGTGGTCGGCTACACCTTC. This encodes CASSVDRVVGYTF.

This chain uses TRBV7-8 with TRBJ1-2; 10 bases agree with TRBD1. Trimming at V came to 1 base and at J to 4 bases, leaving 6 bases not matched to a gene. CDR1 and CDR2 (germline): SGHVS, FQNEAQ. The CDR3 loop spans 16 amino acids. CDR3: CASSLEWTGGVYGYTF. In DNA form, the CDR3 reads TGTGCCAGCAGCTTAGAATGGACAGGGGGGGTCTATGGCTACACCTTC.

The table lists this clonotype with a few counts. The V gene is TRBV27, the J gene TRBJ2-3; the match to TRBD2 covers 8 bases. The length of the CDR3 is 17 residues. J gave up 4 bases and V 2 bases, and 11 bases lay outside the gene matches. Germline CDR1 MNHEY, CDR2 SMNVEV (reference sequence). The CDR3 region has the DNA TGTGCCAGCAGTTTAATCGGGGGGGTAGTAGGATCAGATACGCAGTATTTT. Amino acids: CASSLIGGVVGSDTQYF.

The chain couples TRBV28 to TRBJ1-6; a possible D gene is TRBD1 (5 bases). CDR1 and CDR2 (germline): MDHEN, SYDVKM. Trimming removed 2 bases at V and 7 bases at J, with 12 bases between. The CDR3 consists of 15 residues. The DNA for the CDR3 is TGTGCCAGCAGTTTAGAGCAGGGTTTCAATTCACCCCTCCACTTT. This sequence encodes CASSLEQGFNSPLHF.

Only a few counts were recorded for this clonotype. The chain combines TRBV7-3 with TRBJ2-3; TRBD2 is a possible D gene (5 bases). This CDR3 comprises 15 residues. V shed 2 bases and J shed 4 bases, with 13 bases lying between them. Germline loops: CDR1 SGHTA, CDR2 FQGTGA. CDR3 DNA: TGTGCCAGCAGCTTAGGAGGAGTTCGCGCAGATACGCAGTATTTT. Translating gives CASSLGGVRADTQYF.

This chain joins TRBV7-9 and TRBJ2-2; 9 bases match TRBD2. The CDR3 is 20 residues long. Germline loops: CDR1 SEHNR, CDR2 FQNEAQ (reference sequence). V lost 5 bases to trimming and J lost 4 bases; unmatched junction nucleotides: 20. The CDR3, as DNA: TGTGCCAGCAGCCCTCGGGTCCGGCTAGCGGGATATCTAGGCACCGGGGAGCTGTTTTTT. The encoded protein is CASSPRVRLAGYLGTGELFF. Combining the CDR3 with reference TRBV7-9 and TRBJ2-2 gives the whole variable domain DTGVSQNPRHKITKRGQNVTFRCDPISEHNRLYWYRQTLGQGPEFLTYFQNEAQLEKSRLLSDRFSAERPKGSFSTLEIQRTEQGDSAMYLCASSPRVRLAGYLGTGELFFGEGSRLTVL.

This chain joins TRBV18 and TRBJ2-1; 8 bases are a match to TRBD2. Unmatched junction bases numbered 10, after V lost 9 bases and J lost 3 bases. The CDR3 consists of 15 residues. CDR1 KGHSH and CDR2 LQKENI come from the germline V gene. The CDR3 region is CASSYTGGHYNEQFF. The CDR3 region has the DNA TGTGCCAGTTCATATACGGGAGGGCACTACAATGAGCAGTTCTTC.

This CDR3 reads CSATGGYYNEQFF. The CDR3, as DNA: TGCAGCGCGACAGGGGGCTACTACAATGAGCAGTTCTTC. V usage is TRBV29-1 and J usage is TRBJ2-1; 10 bases align to TRBD1. The CDR3 runs to 13 residues. The J segment lost 3 bases and the V segment lost 7 bases, leaving 3 bases of the junction unmatched. Germline CDR1 SQVTM, CDR2 ANQGSEA.

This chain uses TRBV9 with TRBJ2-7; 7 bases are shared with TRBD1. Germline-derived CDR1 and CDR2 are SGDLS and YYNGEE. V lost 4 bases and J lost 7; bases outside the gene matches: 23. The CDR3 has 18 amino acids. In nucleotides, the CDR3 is TGTGCCAGCAGCACGCCGAGGGAACAGGGGTGGAACTACAATGAGCAGTACTTC. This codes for CASSTPREQGWNYNEQYF.

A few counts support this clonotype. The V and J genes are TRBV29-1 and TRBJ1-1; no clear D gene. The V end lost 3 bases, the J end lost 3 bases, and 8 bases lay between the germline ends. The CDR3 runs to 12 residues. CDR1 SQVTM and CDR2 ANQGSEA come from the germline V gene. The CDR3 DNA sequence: TGCAGCGTTGACGGCACGCACACTGAAGCTTTCTTT. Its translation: CSVDGTHTEAFF.

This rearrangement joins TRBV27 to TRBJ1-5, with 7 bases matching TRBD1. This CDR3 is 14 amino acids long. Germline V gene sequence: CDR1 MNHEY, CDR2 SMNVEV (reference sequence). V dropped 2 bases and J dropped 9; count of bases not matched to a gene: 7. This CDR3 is CASSLMAGGWPQHF. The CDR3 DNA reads TGTGCCAGCAGTTTAATGGCAGGGGGATGGCCCCAGCATTTT.

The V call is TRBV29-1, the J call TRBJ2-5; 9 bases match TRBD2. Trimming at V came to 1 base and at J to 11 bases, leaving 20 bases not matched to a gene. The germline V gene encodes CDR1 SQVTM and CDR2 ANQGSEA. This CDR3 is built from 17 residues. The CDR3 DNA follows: TGCAGCGTTGAAGCCCTCCGCGCGGGAGGGTGGCGCAATGAGCAGTACTTC. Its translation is CSVEALRAGGWRNEQYF.